The TCR beta chain under discussion was sequenced for a study of T cell clusters in autoimmune cytopenias. Findings of the study overall: No experiment has yet validated the function of the T cell clusters defined in silico. Clustering suggested that physiological T cell clusters were missing in primary autoimmune cytopenia patients. A dominant lymphoma-associated repertoire apparently masked the cluster-lack signature in secondary cytopenia versus chronic lymphocytic leukemia.

Multiplex touch-down PCR amplified TRB using TRB-A and TRB-B pools in one tube. Reprocessing the multiplex PCR reads, TCRdb reports a single entry for every CDR3 protein and omits DNA. Listed are about 6,000 distinct CDR3 sequences; roughly a fifth falls within the top ten. This clonotype is deemed medium-sized by its frequency. The antigen remains undetermined. There are 11 residues in the CDR3. The germline gives CDR1 MNHEY, CDR2 SVGAGI. TRB was amplified from about 270 ng of peripheral blood genomic DNA per sample. The sequencing input was peripheral blood. The clonotype was recovered from a human donor with an autoimmune cytopenia or autoimmune hepatitis (not recorded which). The chain joins TRBV6-5 to TRBJ2-1; there is no DNA to check the TCRdb D call of TRBD2. The CDR3 reads CASSRLGEQFF.